The present T cell receptor beta chain was sequenced within a study of regulatory T cells in long-lasting Graves disease. Ten or more counts support this clonotype. Library construction for TCR beta used iRepertoire HTBI primers and Arm-PCR of CDR3 regions. TCRdb passed the multiplex PCR reads through MiXCR, listing each CDR3 protein once. The table shows 350,000 to 500,000 distinct CDR3 sequences, with over 15% occurring only once. The time point was: newly diagnosed GD, antithyroid drugs for less than 3 months. RNA extracted from PBMCs served as the sequencing template. A further study also used this sample, focusing on T cells in Graves' hyperthyroidism and ophthalmopathy.

The origin of this receptor is a woman in her twenties or thirties with Graves disease. The sequencing here drew on peripheral blood mononuclear cells (PBMCs), taken at new diagnosis, from a patient treated with antithyroid drugs.

Written as DNA, the CDR3 is TGTGCCAGCAGCGGACGGGCTGATCAGCCCCAGCATTTT. This gives the protein CASSGRADQPQHF. V and J are TRBV2 and TRBJ1-5, with D hard to call. CDR3 length: 13 residues. Germline V CDR1 and CDR2: SNHLY, FYNNEI. V dropped 6 bases and J dropped 5 bases, with 11 bases sitting between them.